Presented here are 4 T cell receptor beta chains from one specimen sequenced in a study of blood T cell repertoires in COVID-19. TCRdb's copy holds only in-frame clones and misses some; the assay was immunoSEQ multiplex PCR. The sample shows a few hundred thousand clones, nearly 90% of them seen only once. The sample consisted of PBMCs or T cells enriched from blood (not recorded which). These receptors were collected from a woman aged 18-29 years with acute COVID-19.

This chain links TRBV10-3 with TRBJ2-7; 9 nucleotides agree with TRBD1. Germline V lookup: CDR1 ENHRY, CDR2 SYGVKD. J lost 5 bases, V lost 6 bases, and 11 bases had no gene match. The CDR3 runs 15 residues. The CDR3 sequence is CAISVTGGIRNEQYF. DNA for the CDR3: TGTGCCATCAGCGTGACAGGGGGAATCAGGAACGAGCAGTACTTC.

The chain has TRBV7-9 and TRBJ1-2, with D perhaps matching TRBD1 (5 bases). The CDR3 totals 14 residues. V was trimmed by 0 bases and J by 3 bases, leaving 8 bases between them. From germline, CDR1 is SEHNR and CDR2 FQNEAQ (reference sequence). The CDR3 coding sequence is TGTGCCAGCAGCTTAGCGGGCAGGGACTATGGCTACACCTTC. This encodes CASSLAGRDYGYTF. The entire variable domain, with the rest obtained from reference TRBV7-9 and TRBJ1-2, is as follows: DTGVSQNPRHKITKRGQNVTFRCDPISEHNRLYWYRQTLGQGPEFLTYFQNEAQLEKSRLLSDRFSAERPKGSFSTLEIQRTEQGDSAMYLCASSLAGRDYGYTFGSGTRLTVV.

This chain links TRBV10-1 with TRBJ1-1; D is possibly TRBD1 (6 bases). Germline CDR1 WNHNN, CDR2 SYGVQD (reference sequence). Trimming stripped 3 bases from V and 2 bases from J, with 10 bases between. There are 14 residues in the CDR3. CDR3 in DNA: TGCGCCAGCAGTGAAAACAGGGCAAACACTGAAGCTTTCTTT. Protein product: CASSENRANTEAFF.

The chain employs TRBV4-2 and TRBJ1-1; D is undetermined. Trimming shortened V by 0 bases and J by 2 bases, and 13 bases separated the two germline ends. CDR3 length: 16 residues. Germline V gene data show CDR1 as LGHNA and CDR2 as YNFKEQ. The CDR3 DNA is TGTGCCAGCAGCCAAGATGTAGGACTGCTAAACACTGAAGCTTTCTTT. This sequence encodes CASSQDVGLLNTEAFF.